The TCR beta chain under discussion was sequenced for a study of T cells in Graves' hyperthyroidism and ophthalmopathy. With respect to this clonotype: The antigen is undetermined.

Cells are PBMCs isolated from about 10 ml of fresh blood. The CDR3 consists of 13 residues. Looked up from germline, CDR1 is MNHNS and CDR2 is SASEGT. RNA transcripts yielded amplified TCR beta CDR3 regions. Using the HTBI primer set, a first-round RT-PCR was run on the TCR CDR3. A single record per CDR3 protein comes from TCRdb applying MiXCR to the multiplex PCR reads. Among about 410,000 distinct CDR3 sequences listed, about 15% were seen once. General study points: A 13 V-J model separated ophthalmopathy from stable hyperthyroidism.

This chain connects TRBV6-1 to TRBJ1-2, with a weak D call TRBD1 (5 bases). The sequenced sample consisted of blood. The sequence was obtained from a man aged 18 to 30 with Graves' ophthalmopathy. CDR3 in DNA: TGTGCTTCCGAACACGACAGTAACTATGGCTACACCTTC. As protein: CASEHDSNYGYTF.